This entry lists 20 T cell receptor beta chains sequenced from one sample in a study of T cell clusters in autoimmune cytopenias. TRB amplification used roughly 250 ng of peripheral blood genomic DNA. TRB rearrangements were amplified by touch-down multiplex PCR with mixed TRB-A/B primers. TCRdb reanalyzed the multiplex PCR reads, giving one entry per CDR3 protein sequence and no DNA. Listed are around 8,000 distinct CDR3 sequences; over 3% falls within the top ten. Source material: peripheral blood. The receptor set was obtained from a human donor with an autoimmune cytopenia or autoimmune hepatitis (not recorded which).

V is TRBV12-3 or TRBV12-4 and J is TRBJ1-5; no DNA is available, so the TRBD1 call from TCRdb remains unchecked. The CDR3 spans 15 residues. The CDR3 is CASSLPPYSNQPQHF.

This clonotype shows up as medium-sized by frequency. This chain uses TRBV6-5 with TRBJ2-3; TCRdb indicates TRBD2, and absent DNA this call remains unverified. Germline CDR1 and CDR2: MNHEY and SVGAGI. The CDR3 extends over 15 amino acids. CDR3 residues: CASRAGPALMNTQYF.

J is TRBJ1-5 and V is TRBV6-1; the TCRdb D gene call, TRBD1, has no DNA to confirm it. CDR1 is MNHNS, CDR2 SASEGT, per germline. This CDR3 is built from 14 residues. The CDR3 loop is CASSYAGTDQPQHF.

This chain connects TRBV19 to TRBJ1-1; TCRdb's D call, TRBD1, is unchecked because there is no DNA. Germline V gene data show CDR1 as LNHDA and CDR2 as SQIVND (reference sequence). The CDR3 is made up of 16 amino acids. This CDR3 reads CASSPRGGTVATEAFF.

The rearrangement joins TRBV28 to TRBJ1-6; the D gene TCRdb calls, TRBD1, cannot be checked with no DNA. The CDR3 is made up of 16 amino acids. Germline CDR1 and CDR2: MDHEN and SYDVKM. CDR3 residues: CASSLGTGIFESPLHF. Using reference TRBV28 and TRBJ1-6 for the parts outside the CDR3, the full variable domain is DVKVTQSSRYLVKRTGEKVFLECVQDMDHENMFWYRQDPGLGLRLIYFSYDVKMKEKGDIPEGYSVSREKKERFSLILESASTNQTSMYLCASSLGTGIFESPLHFGNGTRLTVT.

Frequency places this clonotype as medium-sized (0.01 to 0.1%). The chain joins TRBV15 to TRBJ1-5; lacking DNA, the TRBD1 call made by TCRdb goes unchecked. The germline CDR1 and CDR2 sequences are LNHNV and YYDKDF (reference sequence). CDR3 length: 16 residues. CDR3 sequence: CATSRVVGPSNQPQHF.

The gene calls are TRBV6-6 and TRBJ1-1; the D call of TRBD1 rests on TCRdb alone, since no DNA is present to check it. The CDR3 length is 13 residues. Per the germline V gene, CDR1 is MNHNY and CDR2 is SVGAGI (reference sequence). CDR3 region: CASSRQGAAEAFF.

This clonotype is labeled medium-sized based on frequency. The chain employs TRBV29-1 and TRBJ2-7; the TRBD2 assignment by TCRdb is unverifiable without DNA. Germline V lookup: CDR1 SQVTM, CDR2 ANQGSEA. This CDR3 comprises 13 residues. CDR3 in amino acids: CSVEIVGAYEQYF.

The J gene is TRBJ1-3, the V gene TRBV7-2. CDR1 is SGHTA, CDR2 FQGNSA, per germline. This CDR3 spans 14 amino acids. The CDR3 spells CASSRAISGNTIYF.

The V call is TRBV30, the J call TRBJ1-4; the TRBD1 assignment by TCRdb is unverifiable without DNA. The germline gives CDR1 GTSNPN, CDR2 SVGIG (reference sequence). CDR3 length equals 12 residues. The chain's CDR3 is CAWNPGGARLFF. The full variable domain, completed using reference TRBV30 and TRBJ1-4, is SQTIHQWPATLVQPVGSPLSLECTVEGTSNPNLYWYRQAAGRGLQLLFYSVGIGQISSEVPQNLSASRPQDRQFILSSKKLLLSDSGFYLCAWNPGGARLFFGSGTQLSVL.

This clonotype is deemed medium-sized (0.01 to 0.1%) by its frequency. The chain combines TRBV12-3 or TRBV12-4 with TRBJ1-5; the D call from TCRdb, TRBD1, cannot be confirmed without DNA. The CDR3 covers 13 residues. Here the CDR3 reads CASSLGHGQPQHF.

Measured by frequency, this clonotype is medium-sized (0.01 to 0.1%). The CDR3 spells CASSGFPVYEQYF. The chain links TRBV19 to TRBJ2-7. Looked up from germline, CDR1 is LNHDA and CDR2 is SQIVND (reference sequence). The CDR3 loop spans 13 amino acids.

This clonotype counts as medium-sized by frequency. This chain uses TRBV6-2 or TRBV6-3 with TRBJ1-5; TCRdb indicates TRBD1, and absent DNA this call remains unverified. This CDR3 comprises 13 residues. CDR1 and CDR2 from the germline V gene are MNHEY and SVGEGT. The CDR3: CATRDNSNQPQHF.

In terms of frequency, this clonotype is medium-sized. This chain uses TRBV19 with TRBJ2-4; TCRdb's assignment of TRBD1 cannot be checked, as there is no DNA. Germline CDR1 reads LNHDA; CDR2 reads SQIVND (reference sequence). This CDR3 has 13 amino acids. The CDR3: CASSKQGGLVQYF.

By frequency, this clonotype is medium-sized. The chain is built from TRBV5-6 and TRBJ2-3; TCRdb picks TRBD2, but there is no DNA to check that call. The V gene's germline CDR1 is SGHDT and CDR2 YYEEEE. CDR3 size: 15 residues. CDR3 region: CASSSLAGVVDTQYF.

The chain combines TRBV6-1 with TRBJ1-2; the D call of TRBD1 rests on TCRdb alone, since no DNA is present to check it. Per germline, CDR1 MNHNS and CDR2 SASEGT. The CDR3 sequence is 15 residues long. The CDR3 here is CASSEVTGASIGYTF.

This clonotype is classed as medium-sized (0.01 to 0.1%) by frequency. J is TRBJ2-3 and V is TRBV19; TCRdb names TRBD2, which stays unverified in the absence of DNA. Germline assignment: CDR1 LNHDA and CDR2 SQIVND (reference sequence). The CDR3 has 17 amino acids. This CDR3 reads CASSAGRLREGTDTQYF.

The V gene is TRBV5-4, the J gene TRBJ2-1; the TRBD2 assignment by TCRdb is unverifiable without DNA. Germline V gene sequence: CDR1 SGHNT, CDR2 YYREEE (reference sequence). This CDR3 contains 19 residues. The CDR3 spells CASSPRQAVTSGGGNEQFF.

The CDR3 reads CASSIFWDIYSGNTIYF. V is TRBV19 and J is TRBJ1-3; TCRdb designates TRBD1, a call that cannot be tested without DNA. Germline loops: CDR1 LNHDA, CDR2 SQIVND (reference sequence). The CDR3 is 17 amino acids. Drawing the rest from reference TRBV19 and TRBJ1-3, the complete variable domain is DGGITQSPKYLFRKEGQNVTLSCEQNLNHDAMYWYRQDPGQGLRLIYYSQIVNDFQKGDIAEGYSVSREKKESFPLTVTSAQKNPTAFYLCASSIFWDIYSGNTIYFGEGSWLTVV.

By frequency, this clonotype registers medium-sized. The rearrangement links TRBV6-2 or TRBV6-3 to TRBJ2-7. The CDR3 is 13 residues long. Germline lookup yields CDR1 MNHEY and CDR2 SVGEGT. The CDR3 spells CASSLSPSYEQYF.